This is a list of T cell receptor beta chains from one sample in a study of T-cell memory formation after mild COVID-19. A single record per CDR3 protein comes from TCRdb applying MiXCR to the 5' RACE reads. The sample includes hundreds of thousands of distinct CDR3 sequences, less than 25% of them seen just once. Sequencing was performed on PBMCs or a T cell subset sorted from them (not recorded which). The receptors were gathered from an adult woman who had mild COVID-19 (a few samples of this study predate the infection). Cell type and time point are not known. Each CDR3 is given with its conserved first and last residue. The order of the fields is V gene, clone size, CDR3 length, J gene, D gene, CDR3 DNA, CDR3 protein. D genes are given only for firm matches. Size is omitted from some rows. Given values are once, few, many or a class for expanded clones.

V gene: TRBV4-3; clone size: -; CDR3 length: 14; J gene: TRBJ1-2; D gene: -; CDR3 DNA: TGCGCCAGCAGCCAAGATGGGAGAAACTATGGCTACACCTTC; CDR3 protein: CASSQDGRNYGYTF
V gene: TRBV20-1; clone size: -; CDR3 length: 11; J gene: TRBJ2-7; D gene: -; CDR3 DNA: TGCAGTGCTAGAGTTTCTCGGGAGCAGTACTTC; CDR3 protein: CSARVSREQYF
V gene: TRBV7-9; clone size: many; CDR3 length: 14; J gene: TRBJ2-4; D gene: -; CDR3 DNA: TGTGCCAGCAGTGACGAGCTAGCCAAAAACATTCAGTACTTC; CDR3 protein: CASSDELAKNIQYF
V gene: TRBV6-2/TRBV6-3; clone size: -; CDR3 length: 10; J gene: TRBJ2-7; D gene: -; CDR3 DNA: TGTGCCAGCAGCGGACTCATACAGTACTTC; CDR3 protein: CASSGLIQYF
V gene: TRBV3-1; clone size: few; CDR3 length: 17; J gene: TRBJ2-1; D gene: TRBD2; CDR3 DNA: TGTGCCAGCAGCCCCGGAGCAGCGGGGGGGCTCTACAATGAGCAGTTCTTC; CDR3 protein: CASSPGAAGGLYNEQFF
V gene: TRBV20-1; clone size: few; CDR3 length: 17; J gene: TRBJ2-7; D gene: -; CDR3 DNA: TGCAGTGCTAGCGCCCCGCATCGAGGGTTGTTACCCTACGAGCAGTACTTC; CDR3 protein: CSASAPHRGLLPYEQYF
V gene: TRBV5-4; clone size: -; CDR3 length: 14; J gene: TRBJ2-7; D gene: -; CDR3 DNA: TGTGCCAGCAGGGAGAACCTAGAGAGCTACGAGCAGTACTTC; CDR3 protein: CASRENLESYEQYF
V gene: TRBV9; clone size: -; CDR3 length: 19; J gene: TRBJ2-3; D gene: -; CDR3 DNA: TGTGCCAGCAGCCCACACACGCGGTCGGCACCCGGGAGCACAGATACGCAGTATTTT; CDR3 protein: CASSPHTRSAPGSTDTQYF
V gene: TRBV7-2; clone size: -; CDR3 length: 13; J gene: TRBJ1-3; D gene: -; CDR3 DNA: TGTGCCAGTCGGCCTGATTCTGGAAACACCATATATTTT; CDR3 protein: CASRPDSGNTIYF
V gene: TRBV4-3; clone size: -; CDR3 length: 15; J gene: TRBJ2-1; D gene: -; CDR3 DNA: TGCGCCAGCAGCCTAGCGCACACGGATTTATCTGAGCAGTTCTTC; CDR3 protein: CASSLAHTDLSEQFF
V gene: TRBV20-1; clone size: -; CDR3 length: 16; J gene: TRBJ1-2; D gene: TRBD1; CDR3 DNA: TGCAGTGCTAGGGCCTTGGGACAGGGAAATTTTGATGGCTACACCTTC; CDR3 protein: CSARALGQGNFDGYTF
V gene: TRBV7-9; clone size: -; CDR3 length: 14; J gene: TRBJ2-7; D gene: -; CDR3 DNA: TGTGCCAGCAGCTCCCCGGGGGCCGTCTACGAGCAGTACTTC; CDR3 protein: CASSSPGAVYEQYF
V gene: TRBV12-3/TRBV12-4; clone size: few; CDR3 length: 15; J gene: TRBJ1-3; D gene: TRBD1; CDR3 DNA: TGTGCCAGCAGTTTGGTGGGGACAGGGAGAAACACCATATATTTT; CDR3 protein: CASSLVGTGRNTIYF
V gene: TRBV20-1; clone size: few; CDR3 length: 16; J gene: TRBJ2-3; D gene: TRBD2; CDR3 DNA: TGCAGTGCTAGGAGGGGGAGCGGGAGTAGGACAGATACGCAGTATTTT; CDR3 protein: CSARRGSGSRTDTQYF
V gene: TRBV6-4; clone size: -; CDR3 length: 13; J gene: TRBJ2-5; D gene: -; CDR3 DNA: TGTGCCAGCAGTATTAGCGGCCAAGAGACCCAGTACTTC; CDR3 protein: CASSISGQETQYF
V gene: TRBV7-2; clone size: -; CDR3 length: 15; J gene: TRBJ2-7; D gene: -; CDR3 DNA: TGTGCCAGCAGTTACGGACTTAATAGACCCTACGAGCAGTACTTC; CDR3 protein: CASSYGLNRPYEQYF
V gene: TRBV6-1; clone size: -; CDR3 length: 17; J gene: TRBJ2-1; D gene: -; CDR3 DNA: TGTGCCAGCAGTGAAACGTGGGGGCGGGGGCCTTACAATGAGCAGTTCTTC; CDR3 protein: CASSETWGRGPYNEQFF
V gene: TRBV7-3; clone size: few; CDR3 length: 15; J gene: TRBJ1-2; D gene: -; CDR3 DNA: TGTGCCAGCAGCCCACAAGTGGGGTCGGGCTATGGCTACACCTTC; CDR3 protein: CASSPQVGSGYGYTF
V gene: TRBV24-1; clone size: few; CDR3 length: 16; J gene: TRBJ2-1; D gene: -; CDR3 DNA: TGTGCCACCAGTGAATCCTCGGGACGGTTGTACAATGAGCAGTTCTTC; CDR3 protein: CATSESSGRLYNEQFF
V gene: TRBV20-1; clone size: -; CDR3 length: 13; J gene: TRBJ2-3; D gene: -; CDR3 DNA: TGCAGTGCTCCGAAGGGGACTACAGATACGCAGTATTTT; CDR3 protein: CSAPKGTTDTQYF
V gene: TRBV20-1; clone size: -; CDR3 length: 19; J gene: TRBJ1-4; D gene: -; CDR3 DNA: TGCAGTGCTAGAGATGGTCTCCGCGGCAGGGGAAGGACTAATGAAAAACTGTTTTTT; CDR3 protein: CSARDGLRGRGRTNEKLFF
V gene: TRBV18; clone size: -; CDR3 length: 17; J gene: TRBJ2-7; D gene: -; CDR3 DNA: TGTGCCAGCTCACCACGGGTCGGAGATGGAGGAGATTACGAGCAGTACTTC; CDR3 protein: CASSPRVGDGGDYEQYF
V gene: TRBV18; clone size: few; CDR3 length: 14; J gene: TRBJ1-2; D gene: -; CDR3 DNA: TGTGCCAGCTCCCAGCAGGGGCCGAACTATGGCTACACCTTC; CDR3 protein: CASSQQGPNYGYTF
V gene: TRBV5-1; clone size: -; CDR3 length: 16; J gene: TRBJ1-4; D gene: -; CDR3 DNA: TGCGCCAGCAGCTTCCGGAGTGCTGGCAGAGATGAAAAACTGTTTTTT; CDR3 protein: CASSFRSAGRDEKLFF
V gene: TRBV29-1; clone size: -; CDR3 length: 13; J gene: TRBJ1-2; D gene: -; CDR3 DNA: TGCAGCGTGGCACTGGACAGTTACTATGGCTACACCTTC; CDR3 protein: CSVALDSYYGYTF
V gene: TRBV7-2; clone size: few; CDR3 length: 17; J gene: TRBJ2-7; D gene: TRBD2; CDR3 DNA: TGTGCCAGCAGCTATGCCCCCCCAGCGGGAGGGGGGGATGAGCAGTACTTC; CDR3 protein: CASSYAPPAGGGDEQYF
V gene: TRBV14; clone size: few; CDR3 length: 14; J gene: TRBJ1-1; D gene: TRBD1; CDR3 DNA: TGTGCCAGCAGCCAAGACCCGGGACAGACTGAAGCTTTCTTT; CDR3 protein: CASSQDPGQTEAFF
V gene: TRBV10-3; clone size: few; CDR3 length: 16; J gene: TRBJ2-3; D gene: -; CDR3 DNA: TGTGCCATCAGTGAGAGGGTCTGGGCTGGCACAGATACGCAGTATTTT; CDR3 protein: CAISERVWAGTDTQYF
V gene: TRBV7-8; clone size: few; CDR3 length: 14; J gene: TRBJ2-7; D gene: -; CDR3 DNA: TGTGCCAGCAGCTTAGGAAGGGCCGCCTACGAGCAGTACTTC; CDR3 protein: CASSLGRAAYEQYF
V gene: TRBV9; clone size: -; CDR3 length: 16; J gene: TRBJ2-3; D gene: -; CDR3 DNA: TGTGCCAGCAGCTCATTTGTCATCTCCGGGGCGGATACGCAGTATTTT; CDR3 protein: CASSSFVISGADTQYF
V gene: TRBV7-6; clone size: few; CDR3 length: 17; J gene: TRBJ2-7; D gene: -; CDR3 DNA: TGTGCCAGCAGCCCACCTGGGGTACGGGAAAAGGCCTACGAGCAGTACTTC; CDR3 protein: CASSPPGVREKAYEQYF
V gene: TRBV9; clone size: few; CDR3 length: 15; J gene: TRBJ1-4; D gene: -; CDR3 DNA: TGTGCCAGCAGCTCCCGCCCCGTGAGGGGCGAAAAACTGTTTTTT; CDR3 protein: CASSSRPVRGEKLFF
V gene: TRBV29-1; clone size: few; CDR3 length: 13; J gene: TRBJ1-1; D gene: -; CDR3 DNA: TGCAGCGTTGAAGGGGGAGGAGGCACTGAAGCTTTCTTT; CDR3 protein: CSVEGGGGTEAFF
V gene: TRBV12-3/TRBV12-4; clone size: -; CDR3 length: 13; J gene: TRBJ2-1; D gene: -; CDR3 DNA: TGTGCCAGCAGTTCCCGCTCCTACAATGAGCAGTTCTTC; CDR3 protein: CASSSRSYNEQFF
V gene: TRBV5-1; clone size: many; CDR3 length: 14; J gene: TRBJ1-4; D gene: -; CDR3 DNA: TGCGCCAGCAGCCTGAGTACAGGAAGGGAAAAACTGTTTTTT; CDR3 protein: CASSLSTGREKLFF
V gene: TRBV4-1; clone size: few; CDR3 length: 17; J gene: TRBJ1-5; D gene: TRBD1; CDR3 DNA: TGCGCCAGCAGCCAGGGATTGAGACAGGGTGGGAATCAGCCCCAGCATTTT; CDR3 protein: CASSQGLRQGGNQPQHF
V gene: TRBV20-1; clone size: -; CDR3 length: 16; J gene: TRBJ2-7; D gene: TRBD1; CDR3 DNA: TGCAGTGCTCCGACAGCCCTCAGGACAGGGGGCCACGAGCAGTACTTC; CDR3 protein: CSAPTALRTGGHEQYF
V gene: TRBV9; clone size: -; CDR3 length: 17; J gene: TRBJ2-7; D gene: TRBD2; CDR3 DNA: TGTGCCAGCAGCGTAGCTCCTAGCGGGGGGATAACCTACGAGCAGTACTTC; CDR3 protein: CASSVAPSGGITYEQYF
V gene: TRBV4-3; clone size: many; CDR3 length: 16; J gene: TRBJ2-2; D gene: TRBD1; CDR3 DNA: TGCGCCAGCAGCCGAGGACAGGGAATAAACACCGGGGAGCTGTTTTTT; CDR3 protein: CASSRGQGINTGELFF
V gene: TRBV10-3; clone size: few; CDR3 length: 14; J gene: TRBJ2-3; D gene: -; CDR3 DNA: TGTGCCATCAGCCGGACAGCTAGCACAGATACGCAGTATTTT; CDR3 protein: CAISRTASTDTQYF
V gene: TRBV9; clone size: -; CDR3 length: 11; J gene: TRBJ2-4; D gene: -; CDR3 DNA: TGTGCCAGCAGCGGTGGGAACATTCAGTACTTC; CDR3 protein: CASSGGNIQYF
V gene: TRBV2; clone size: -; CDR3 length: 14; J gene: TRBJ1-3; D gene: -; CDR3 DNA: TGTGCCAGCCGCCCAGGAACCTCTGGAAACACCATATATTTT; CDR3 protein: CASRPGTSGNTIYF
V gene: TRBV24-1; clone size: -; CDR3 length: 14; J gene: TRBJ2-2; D gene: TRBD2; CDR3 DNA: TGTGCCACCAGTGATTTGCCGGGGGGCGGGGAGCTGTTTTTT; CDR3 protein: CATSDLPGGGELFF
V gene: TRBV20-1; clone size: -; CDR3 length: 15; J gene: TRBJ1-4; D gene: TRBD1; CDR3 DNA: TGCAGTGCTACGGACAGGGGGCAGAATAATGAAAAACTGTTTTTT; CDR3 protein: CSATDRGQNNEKLFF
V gene: TRBV20-1; clone size: -; CDR3 length: 13; J gene: TRBJ1-2; D gene: -; CDR3 DNA: TGCAGTGCGAGGACGGGAGATATCGGTGGCTACACCTTC; CDR3 protein: CSARTGDIGGYTF
V gene: TRBV5-6; clone size: -; CDR3 length: 13; J gene: TRBJ2-1; D gene: -; CDR3 DNA: TGTGCCAGCAGCTTGGACTATTACAATGAGCAGTTCTTC; CDR3 protein: CASSLDYYNEQFF
V gene: TRBV7-9; clone size: -; CDR3 length: 14; J gene: TRBJ2-5; D gene: -; CDR3 DNA: TGTGCCAGCAGCTTAGGATTGGGTTGGGAGACCCAGTACTTC; CDR3 protein: CASSLGLGWETQYF
V gene: TRBV7-9; clone size: -; CDR3 length: 17; J gene: TRBJ2-3; D gene: TRBD2; CDR3 DNA: TGTGCCAGCAGCATGGGACTAGCGGGGCTTCACACAGATACGCAGTATTTT; CDR3 protein: CASSMGLAGLHTDTQYF
V gene: TRBV30; clone size: few; CDR3 length: 20; J gene: TRBJ2-1; D gene: TRBD2; CDR3 DNA: TGTGCCTGGAGTTCGTCAACTGGGACTAGCGGGAGCCTCGAGGGAGATGAGCAGTTCTTC; CDR3 protein: CAWSSSTGTSGSLEGDEQFF
V gene: TRBV24-1; clone size: -; CDR3 length: 14; J gene: TRBJ2-1; D gene: TRBD1; CDR3 DNA: TGTGCCACCGTGGCACAGGGGGCGAACAATGAGCAGTTCTTC; CDR3 protein: CATVAQGANNEQFF
V gene: TRBV7-2; clone size: -; CDR3 length: 16; J gene: TRBJ1-6; D gene: -; CDR3 DNA: TGTGCCAGCAGCCCCCGACAGAGCTCCTATAATTCACCCCTCCACTTT; CDR3 protein: CASSPRQSSYNSPLHF
V gene: TRBV2; clone size: -; CDR3 length: 13; J gene: TRBJ1-1; D gene: -; CDR3 DNA: TGTGCCAGTCCCCAGGGTGTAGGCACTGAAGCTTTCTTT; CDR3 protein: CASPQGVGTEAFF
V gene: TRBV12-3/TRBV12-4; clone size: -; CDR3 length: 17; J gene: TRBJ2-1; D gene: -; CDR3 DNA: TGTGCCAGCAGCTCAGACGTTCGGGTTCCCCCAGGCAATGAGCAGTTCTTC; CDR3 protein: CASSSDVRVPPGNEQFF
V gene: TRBV30; clone size: -; CDR3 length: 14; J gene: TRBJ2-7; D gene: -; CDR3 DNA: TGTGCCTGGAGGGGGGGCCTCACCTCCTACGAGCAGTACTTC; CDR3 protein: CAWRGGLTSYEQYF
V gene: TRBV29-1; clone size: few; CDR3 length: 13; J gene: TRBJ1-1; D gene: -; CDR3 DNA: TGCAGCGTTGAACGGCCTTTGAACACTGAAGCTTTCTTT; CDR3 protein: CSVERPLNTEAFF
V gene: TRBV7-6; clone size: many; CDR3 length: 16; J gene: TRBJ2-5; D gene: TRBD1; CDR3 DNA: TGTGCCAGCAGCTTAGCACAGGGGGCTTTGGGAGAGACCCAGTACTTC; CDR3 protein: CASSLAQGALGETQYF
V gene: TRBV10-3; clone size: few; CDR3 length: 12; J gene: TRBJ2-1; D gene: -; CDR3 DNA: TGTGCCATTGGGACGGCTTTCAATGAGCAGTTCTTC; CDR3 protein: CAIGTAFNEQFF